This T cell receptor beta chain was profiled in a study of identical twins. TCRdb passed the 5' RACE reads through MiXCR, listing each CDR3 protein once. Of 500,000 to 550,000 distinct CDR3 sequences listed, around 22% are singletons. V lost 4 bases and J 10 bases, leaving 7 bases between the germline ends. The CDR3 contains 11 residues. In germline, CDR1 is MDHEN, CDR2 SYDVKM. The data were also submitted as part of a second study, on yellow fever vaccine responses in identical twins.

The chain is built from TRBV28 and TRBJ1-4, with a tentative D call TRBD1 (5 bases). The sequencing input was CD4+ T cells sorted from blood. This receptor was identified in a woman younger than 35 in good health. The CDR3 sequence is CASSYRGKLFF. CDR3 sequence (DNA): TGTGCCAGCAGTTATAGGGGAAAACTGTTTTTT.